This T cell receptor beta chain is drawn from a study of T-cell memory formation after mild COVID-19. The germline gives CDR1 SGHRS, CDR2 YFSETQ. The CDR3 length is 13 residues. The ends were cut back, 2 bases at V and 1 base at J, with 6 bases in the middle. TCRdb redid the calling of the 5' RACE reads with MiXCR, one entry per CDR3 protein. The profile covers fewer than 350,000 distinct CDR3 sequences, with less than 9.5% appearing a single time and roughly 22% taken by the ten largest. This clonotype was found many times. Sequenced material: PBMCs or a T cell subset sorted from them (not recorded which). The V gene is TRBV5-1, the J gene TRBJ1-1, with D unresolved. This sequence originates from a man aged 18 to 35 who had mild COVID-19 (a few samples of this study predate the infection). Cell type and time point are not known. DNA of the CDR3: TGCGCCAGCAGCTTCACAGAGAACACTGAAGCTTTCTTT. It codes for CASSFTENTEAFF.